The source of this TCR beta chain is a study of T cells in localized non-small cell lung cancer (dated by TCRdb to about 2020). In the study overall: T cell repertoires of more than 200 early-stage NSCLC patients were analyzed, with tumors being compared against uninvolved tumor-adjacent lungs. The mean age of the NSCLC patients was 50 to 85 years, with approximately 130 men and 107 women. The cohort comprised approximately 240 treatment-naïve NSCLC patients with resected, localized lung tumors.

Broad study findings and their caveats: Of the top 100 tumor clones, a median of roughly 53 were detected in paired uninvolved adjacent lung; roughly 29 were also among that lung's top 100. Longer overall survival was associated with higher T cell density in blood, whereas shorter survival was associated with higher clonality in adjacent lung. Uninvolved tumor-adjacent lung showed the highest T cell clonality, higher than tumor, which suggests more focused antigenic responses in the uninvolved tumor-adjacent lung. Because multi-region tumor sequencing was not done, intratumor heterogeneity could not be ruled out. Because the study design was exploratory, TCR variables were selected using unadjusted p-values without false-discovery rate correction.

V is reduced by 1 base and J by 7 bases, leaving a spacing of 16 bases between them. The germline V gene specifies SGHAT as CDR1 and FQNNGV as CDR2. Counted from cysteine to phenylalanine, this CDR3 has 15 amino acids. Just CDR3 DNA is preserved here, 45 bases in frame from base 1. Details on this clone: The clone's antigen remains unknown. Per-base qualities were not stored, and no clone one base away is much larger.

TCR beta CDR3 regions were sequenced from DNA using the immunoSEQ Assay. The study's processing was this. T cell density was computed as TCR beta template counts normalized to usable DNA estimated by amplifying housekeeping genes. Using the preseqR package, richness was estimated by extrapolating to 120,000 templates for tissue samples and 400,000 templates for PBMC samples. Clonality was taken to be one minus Pielou's evenness. Differential abundance testing on productive amino-acid clonotypes, with a minimum total count of 5 and an alpha of 0.1, was used to identify tissue-enriched TCRs. Repertoire overlap between compartments was quantified with the Jaccard Index and Morisita Overlap Index. TCR beta CDR3s were clustered by GLIPH together with public tetramer-defined viral CDR3s, and at least three viral sequences plus V-gene enrichment were required for viral motifs. This is the immuneACCESS table as TCRdb keeps it, with only in-frame sequences that have V and J called. A part of the clones is gone; compared with another copy, unresolved V genes explain less than half, and the rest is unexplained. V, J and clone size reflect that table, while D and trimming were determined from the DNA. The sample data list about 70,000 clones, and about 90% of these were observed just once. The top ten clones comprise just over 20% of the sample.

At diagnosis, peripheral blood, uninvolved tumor-adjacent lung and tumor were collected and stored as a combination of fresh-frozen and FFPE material. For TCR repertoire profiling, blood samples were analyzed in the form of peripheral blood mononuclear cells. The rearranged segments are TRBV11-2 and TRBJ1-2; TRBD1 is a possible D gene, resting on 6 matching bases. This sequence originates from a male donor at least 60 years old with stage III squamous cell lung carcinoma. The sample in question was peripheral blood, obtained before any cancer treatment. For the CDR3, the sequence is CASSLAGGQGGGYTF. In nucleotide form, the sequence is TGTGCCAGCAGCTTAGCGGGGGGGCAGGGCGGTGGCTACACCTTC.